These T cell receptor beta chains were read from a single sample in a study of blood T cell repertoires in COVID-19. Method: immunoSEQ multiplex PCR; TCRdb's copy keeps in-frame clones and lacks some. This table has about 100,000 clones, 90% appearing once. The sequenced sample was peripheral blood. The receptors shown here come from a man aged 55 to 69 with acute or convalescent COVID-19. CDR3s include the opening cysteine and the closing phenylalanine or tryptophan. The D gene is left open where the match is weak. Some rows have no size entry. The others give once, few or many, or a class for an expanded clone.

clone size,D gene,J gene,V gene,CDR3 protein,CDR3 DNA
.,.,TRBJ2-1,TRBV9,CASSVRAQGHYEQFF,TGTGCCAGCAGCGTAAGGGCTCAGGGTCACTATGAGCAGTTCTTC
.,TRBD1,TRBJ1-1,TRBV29-1,CSVGQWSTEAFF,TGCAGCGTGGGACAGTGGAGCACTGAAGCTTTCTTT
.,TRBD2,TRBJ2-1,TRBV19,CASLAGGPYNEQFF,TGTGCCAGTTTAGCGGGAGGCCCCTACAATGAGCAGTTCTTC
.,TRBD1,TRBJ2-2,TRBV29-1,CSGMTGRGTGELFF,TGCAGCGGGATGACAGGGAGAGGCACCGGGGAGCTGTTTTTT
.,.,TRBJ1-2,TRBV6-5,CASKDETGRNYGYTF,TGTGCCAGCAAAGATGAGACAGGACGGAACTATGGCTACACCTTC
.,TRBD2,TRBJ2-1,TRBV6-5,CATRASREGREFF,TGTGCCACCAGGGCCTCGCGGGAGGGCCGGGAGTTCTTC
.,TRBD2,TRBJ2-7,TRBV11-2,CASSFNLGGRAYEQYF,TGTGCCAGCAGCTTCAACTTGGGCGGGAGGGCCTACGAGCAGTACTTC
.,.,TRBJ1-2,TRBV24-1,CATSDSGVHYGYTF,TGTGCCACCAGTGATTCGGGGGTTCACTATGGCTACACCTTC
.,.,TRBJ1-1,TRBV2,CASSFRVSNTEAFF,TGTGCCAGCAGTTTCAGGGTCTCGAACACTGAAGCTTTCTTT
once,TRBD2,TRBJ2-5,TRBV30,CAWSVRSGRGETQYF,TGTGCCTGGAGTGTACGTTCCGGGAGGGGAGAGACCCAGTACTTC
.,.,TRBJ1-2,TRBV28,CASSDQQGNYGYTF,TGTGCCAGCAGTGATCAACAGGGTAACTATGGCTACACCTTC
.,TRBD2,TRBJ2-1,TRBV7-8,CASSLGISGPREQFF,TGTGCCAGCAGCTTAGGTATTAGCGGGCCCCGAGAGCAGTTCTTC
.,TRBD1,TRBJ2-5,TRBV24-1,CATSAMDREETQYF,TGTGCCACCAGTGCCATGGACAGGGAAGAGACCCAGTACTTC
.,TRBD2,TRBJ2-1,TRBV7-2,CASSTGLAGYNEQFF,TGTGCCAGCAGCACCGGACTAGCGGGGTACAATGAGCAGTTCTTC
.,.,TRBJ2-7,TRBV28,CASSSLINSFYEQYF,TGTGCCAGCAGTTCGTTAATCAACAGCTTCTACGAGCAGTACTTC
.,TRBD1,TRBJ2-2,TRBV9,CASSVEPGQGQNTGELFF,TGTGCCAGCAGCGTAGAACCGGGACAGGGGCAGAACACCGGGGAGCTGTTTTTT
.,.,TRBJ2-1,TRBV7-3,CASSPSRSSYNEQFF,TGTGCCAGCAGCCCCAGTCGGAGTAGCTACAATGAGCAGTTCTTC
.,TRBD2,TRBJ2-1,TRBV7-9,CASSPGLADYNEQFF,TGTGCCAGCAGCCCGGGACTAGCGGATTACAATGAGCAGTTCTTC
.,.,TRBJ2-3,TRBV24-1,CATSDRQGGTDTQYF,TGTGCCACCAGTGATCGGCAGGGTGGGACAGATACGCAGTATTTT
.,TRBD1,TRBJ2-5,TRBV27,CASSRSPGGQETQYF,TGTGCCAGCAGCCGTAGCCCAGGGGGACAAGAGACCCAGTACTTC
.,.,TRBJ2-7,TRBV6-2/TRBV6-3,CASSYSEQVEPYEQYF,TGTGCCAGCAGTTACTCCGAACAGGTTGAGCCCTACGAGCAGTACTTC
.,.,TRBJ1-3,TRBV30,CAWSYYSGNTIYF,TGTGCCTGGAGTTATTACTCTGGAAACACCATATATTTT
.,.,TRBJ1-2,TRBV21-1,CASSSRDREVARGYTF,TGTGCCAGCAGCTCCCGGGACAGGGAAGTAGCGCGTGGCTACACCTTC
once,TRBD1,TRBJ1-6,TRBV5-1,CASSGGQGNSPLHF,TGCGCCAGCAGCGGAGGACAGGGTAATTCACCCCTCCACTTT
.,.,TRBJ1-1,TRBV7-2,CASKRTAETEAFF,TGTGCCAGCAAACGGACAGCGGAAACTGAAGCTTTCTTT
few,.,TRBJ2-7,TRBV28,CASMPGAIYEQYF,TGTGCCAGCATGCCAGGGGCAATCTACGAGCAGTACTTC
.,TRBD2,TRBJ2-7,TRBV6-2/TRBV6-3,CASSPRGTSGYEQYF,TGTGCCAGCAGCCCAAGAGGCACTAGCGGCTACGAGCAGTACTTC
.,.,TRBJ2-7,TRBV28,CASSLPQGYEQYF,TGTGCCAGCAGTTTACCGCAGGGCTACGAGCAGTACTTC